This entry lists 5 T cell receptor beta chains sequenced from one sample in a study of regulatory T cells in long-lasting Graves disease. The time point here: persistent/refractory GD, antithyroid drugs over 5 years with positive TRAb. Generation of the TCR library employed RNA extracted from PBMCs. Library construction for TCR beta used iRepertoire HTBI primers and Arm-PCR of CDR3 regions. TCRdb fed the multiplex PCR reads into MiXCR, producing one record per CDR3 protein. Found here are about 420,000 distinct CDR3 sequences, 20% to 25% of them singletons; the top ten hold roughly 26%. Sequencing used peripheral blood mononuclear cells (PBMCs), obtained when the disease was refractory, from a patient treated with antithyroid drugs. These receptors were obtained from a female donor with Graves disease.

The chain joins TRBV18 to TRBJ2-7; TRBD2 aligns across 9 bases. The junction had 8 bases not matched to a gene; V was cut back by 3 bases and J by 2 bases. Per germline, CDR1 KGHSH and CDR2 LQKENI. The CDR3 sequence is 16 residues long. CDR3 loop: CASSPGAGGMAYEQYF. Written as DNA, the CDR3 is TGTGCCAGCTCACCGGGAGCGGGAGGTATGGCCTACGAGCAGTACTTC.

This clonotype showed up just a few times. The chain's CDR3 is CASMRRTSNTGELFF. For the CDR3, the DNA is TGTGCCAGTATGAGGAGAACTTCTAACACCGGGGAGCTGTTTTTT. The V and J genes are TRBV19 and TRBJ2-2; D gene ambiguous. The CDR3 has 15 amino acids. V was cut by 7 bases and J by 2 bases, with 14 bases left in between. Looked up from germline, CDR1 is LNHDA and CDR2 is SQIVND (reference sequence).

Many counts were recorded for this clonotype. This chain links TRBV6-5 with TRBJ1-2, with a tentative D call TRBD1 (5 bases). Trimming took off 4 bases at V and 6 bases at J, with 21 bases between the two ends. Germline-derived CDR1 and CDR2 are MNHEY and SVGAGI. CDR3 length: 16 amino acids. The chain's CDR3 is CASSSSRDPLEDGYTF. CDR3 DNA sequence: TGTGCCAGCAGTTCTAGCCGGGACCCTCTCGAGGATGGCTACACCTTC.

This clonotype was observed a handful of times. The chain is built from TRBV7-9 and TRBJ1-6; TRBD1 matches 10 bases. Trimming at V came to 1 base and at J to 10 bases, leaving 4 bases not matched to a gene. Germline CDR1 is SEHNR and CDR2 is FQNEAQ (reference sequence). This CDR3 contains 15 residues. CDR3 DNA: TGTGCCAGCAGCTTAGAGACAGGGGGCAACTCACCCCTCCACTTT. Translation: CASSLETGGNSPLHF.

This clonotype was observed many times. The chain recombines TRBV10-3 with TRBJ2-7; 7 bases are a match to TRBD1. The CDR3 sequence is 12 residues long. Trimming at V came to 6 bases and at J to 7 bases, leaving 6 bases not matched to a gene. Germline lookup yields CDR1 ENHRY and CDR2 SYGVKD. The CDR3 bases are TGTGCCATCAGATCGACAGGGTATGAGCAGTACTTC. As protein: CAIRSTGYEQYF.